This TCR beta chain was identified during a study of tumor and adjacent non-tumor tissue in lung cancer. About the study: Each sample yielded approximately 4.2 million productive TCRbeta reads on average. The study, taken as a whole, reports: Compared with tumor, normal lung showed significantly lower TCR diversity. Higher tumor TCR diversity was associated with shorter survival.

Three rounds of nested PCR, following a modified ARM-PCR protocol, produced the TCRbeta library. TCRdb analysed the multiplex PCR reads with MiXCR anew, one entry per CDR3 protein. The sample holds approximately 80,000 distinct CDR3 sequences; roughly 80% are singletons and the top ten take approximately 51%. This CDR3 contains 16 residues. Germline lookup yields CDR1 DFQATT and CDR2 SNEGSKA (reference sequence). The V end lost 1 base, the J end lost 10 bases, and 23 bases lay between the germline ends. A remark on this clonotype: Its antigen is currently unknown.

RNA was extracted from bulk tissue without any cell sorting. More than 3 cm separated this lung sample from the edge of the tumor. Between August and November 2014, newly diagnosed, chemotherapy-naive lung cancer patients underwent thoracic surgery in China. The sequencing sample was made of distant non-tumor lung tissue. This TCR was sampled from a man between 60 and 70 years old with non-small cell lung cancer. This chain connects TRBV20-1 to TRBJ2-1; D is ambiguous. The CDR3 reads CSARAMSRAEYEEQFF. CDR3 bases: TGCAGTGCTAGAGCAATGAGCCGGGCCGAGTATGAAGAGCAGTTCTTC.